These T cell receptor beta chains were read from a single sample in a study of cytomegalovirus exposure and HLA in healthy donors. Assay: immunoSEQ multiplex PCR; the TCRdb copy retains only in-frame clones and omits some. The profile shows around 130,000 clones, roughly four fifths of them singletons. Sequencing used PBMCs. These receptors all come from a boy younger than 10 in good health and CMV-seronegative. CDR3s include the opening cysteine and the closing phenylalanine or tryptophan. D genes are given only for firm matches. Not all rows give a size; the values are once, few, many and, for expanded clones, a class.

clone size: once; V gene: TRBV5-1; D gene: TRBD2; J gene: TRBJ2-5; CDR3 protein: CASSLGTSGGETQYF; CDR3 DNA: TGCGCCAGCAGCTTGGGTACTAGCGGGGGAGAGACCCAGTACTTC
clone size: .; V gene: TRBV4-1; D gene: TRBD2; J gene: TRBJ2-3; CDR3 protein: CASSQERAGLELDTQYF; CDR3 DNA: TGCGCCAGCAGCCAAGAAAGGGCAGGACTAGAGTTGGATACGCAGTATTTT
clone size: .; V gene: TRBV10-3; D gene: TRBD2; J gene: TRBJ2-1; CDR3 protein: CAIGGTSGGDKDNEQFF; CDR3 DNA: TGTGCCATCGGAGGGACTAGCGGGGGGGATAAAGACAATGAGCAGTTCTTC
clone size: .; V gene: TRBV4-1; D gene: .; J gene: TRBJ1-3; CDR3 protein: CASSQDGRAFSGNTIYF; CDR3 DNA: TGCGCCAGCAGCCAAGACGGCAGGGCCTTCTCTGGAAACACCATATATTTT
clone size: .; V gene: TRBV5-8; D gene: TRBD2; J gene: TRBJ2-3; CDR3 protein: CASSTWTSGSTDTQYF; CDR3 DNA: TGTGCCAGCAGCACGTGGACTAGCGGGAGCACAGATACGCAGTATTTT
clone size: few; V gene: TRBV30; D gene: .; J gene: TRBJ1-5; CDR3 protein: CAWSTYSQGNQPQHF; CDR3 DNA: TGTGCCTGGAGTACCTACTCTCAGGGGAATCAGCCCCAGCATTTT
clone size: few; V gene: TRBV7-2; D gene: .; J gene: TRBJ1-5; CDR3 protein: CASSRRGEDYSNQPQHF; CDR3 DNA: TGTGCCAGCAGCCGACGGGGGGAAGATTATAGCAATCAGCCCCAGCATTTT
clone size: .; V gene: TRBV19; D gene: TRBD1; J gene: TRBJ2-3; CDR3 protein: CASRGQGPPDTQYF; CDR3 DNA: TGTGCCAGCCGTGGACAGGGGCCCCCAGATACGCAGTATTTT
clone size: .; V gene: TRBV6-1; D gene: .; J gene: TRBJ1-2; CDR3 protein: CASSEGGGGYTF; CDR3 DNA: TGTGCCAGCAGTGAAGGAGGGGGTGGCTACACCTTC
clone size: .; V gene: TRBV29-1; D gene: .; J gene: TRBJ1-1; CDR3 protein: CSAAGNAEAFF; CDR3 DNA: TGCAGCGCCGCAGGGAATGCTGAAGCTTTCTTT
clone size: .; V gene: TRBV2; D gene: .; J gene: TRBJ1-3; CDR3 protein: CASSPTGPSGNTIYF; CDR3 DNA: TGTGCCAGCAGCCCCACAGGTCCCTCTGGAAACACCATATATTTT
clone size: .; V gene: TRBV7-3; D gene: TRBD1; J gene: TRBJ2-3; CDR3 protein: CASSLTGTTDTQYF; CDR3 DNA: TGTGCCAGCAGCCTGACAGGGACCACAGATACGCAGTATTTT
clone size: few; V gene: TRBV5-4; D gene: TRBD2; J gene: TRBJ2-2; CDR3 protein: CASSSLAGGNTGELFF; CDR3 DNA: TGTGCCAGCAGCTCCCTAGCGGGGGGGAACACCGGGGAGCTGTTTTTT
clone size: .; V gene: TRBV4-2; D gene: TRBD2; J gene: TRBJ2-7; CDR3 protein: CASSQERLAGGRRAYEQYF; CDR3 DNA: TGTGCCAGCAGCCAAGAACGACTAGCGGGGGGGCGTCGGGCCTACGAGCAGTACTTC